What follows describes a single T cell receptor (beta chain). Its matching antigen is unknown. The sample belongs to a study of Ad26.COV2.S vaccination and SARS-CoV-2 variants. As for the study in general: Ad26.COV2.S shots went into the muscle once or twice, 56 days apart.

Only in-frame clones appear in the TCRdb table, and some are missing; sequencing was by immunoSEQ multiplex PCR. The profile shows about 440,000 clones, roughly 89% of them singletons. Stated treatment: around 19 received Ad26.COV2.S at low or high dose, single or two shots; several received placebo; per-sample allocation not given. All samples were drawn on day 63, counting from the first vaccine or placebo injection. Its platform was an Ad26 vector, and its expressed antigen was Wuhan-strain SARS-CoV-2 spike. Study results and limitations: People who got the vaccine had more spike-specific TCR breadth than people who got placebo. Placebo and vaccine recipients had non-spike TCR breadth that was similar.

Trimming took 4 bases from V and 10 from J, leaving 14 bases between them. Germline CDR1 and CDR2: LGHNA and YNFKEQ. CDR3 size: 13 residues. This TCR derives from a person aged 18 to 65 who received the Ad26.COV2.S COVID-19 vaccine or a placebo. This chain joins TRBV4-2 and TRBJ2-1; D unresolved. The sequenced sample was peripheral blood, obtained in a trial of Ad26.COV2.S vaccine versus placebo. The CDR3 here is CASSPSFIREQFF. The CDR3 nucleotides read TGTGCCAGCAGCCCGTCCTTTATCCGGGAGCAGTTCTTC.